These 27 T cell receptor beta chains originate from one sample sequenced in a study of shared clonotypes between healthy human individuals. The data were produced by immunoSEQ multiplex PCR, yet TCRdb's version contains in-frame clones alone and is incomplete. Among about 580,000 clones listed, 95% to 98% were seen once. Naive CD8 cells lacked CD45RO and underwent positive selection for CCR7, leaving out terminally differentiated effector memory CD45RA+ cells. Sequencing was done on a sample of naive CD8+ T cells sorted from blood. These receptors originate from a man under 40 in good health.

The chain joins TRBV29-1 to TRBJ2-3, with D uncertain. Trimming pared 6 bases from V and 2 bases from J, leaving 18 bases between. Germline V gene data show CDR1 as SQVTM and CDR2 as ANQGSEA. The CDR3 contains 15 residues. DNA for the CDR3: TGCAGCGTCCCCAACCCCCAAACCACCACAGATACGCAGTATTTT. Translating gives CSVPNPQTTTDTQYF.

The chain joins TRBV4-1 to TRBJ1-2; D ambiguous. The V end lost 4 bases, the J end lost 0 bases, and 18 bases lay between the germline ends. The CDR3 runs to 17 residues. Germline lookup yields CDR1 MGHRA and CDR2 YSYEKL. The CDR3 region is CASSRPEERRSNYGYTF. CDR3 sequence (DNA): TGCGCCAGCAGCCGACCGGAAGAAAGGCGTTCTAACTATGGCTACACCTTC.

Comment on this clone: Other DNA sequences within the sample encode an identical CDR3. The rearrangement links TRBV29-1 to TRBJ2-7, with D tentatively TRBD2 (7 bases). V lost 5 bases to trimming and J lost 0 bases, with 11 bases between them. Per the germline V gene, CDR1 is SQVTM and CDR2 is ANQGSEA. The CDR3 runs to 13 residues. The CDR3 region is CSVRGGSSYEQYF. The DNA of the CDR3 is TGCAGCGTTAGGGGGGGCAGCTCCTACGAGCAGTACTTC.

The chain combines TRBV4-1 with TRBJ2-7, with TRBD1 matching over 9 bases. This CDR3 has 16 amino acids. The V and J ends lost 4 bases and 2 bases, in that order; junction bases with no gene match: 9. The V gene's germline CDR1 is MGHRA and CDR2 YSYEKL. The CDR3 region has the DNA TGCGCCAGCAGCCCACTTGAGGGACAGGGAGCCTACGAGCAGTACTTC. It yields the protein CASSPLEGQGAYEQYF.

The rearrangement joins TRBV5-5 to TRBJ2-7; the D is unclear. This CDR3 spans 12 amino acids. V gave up 2 bases and J gave up 5 bases, with 8 bases separating them. Germline V gives CDR1 SGHKS, CDR2 YYEKEE (reference sequence). CDR3 coding DNA: TGTGCCAGCAGCTTAACGGGCCACGAGCAGTACTTC. This gives the protein CASSLTGHEQYF.

This CDR3 is CSVRSRGETGELFF. CDR3 nucleotides: TGCAGCGTAAGGAGCCGGGGGGAAACCGGGGAGCTGTTTTTT. The chain joins TRBV29-1 to TRBJ2-2; 7 nucleotides line up with TRBD2. CDR3 length equals 14 residues. J lost 5 bases, V lost 6 bases, and 9 bases had no gene match. CDR1 and CDR2 (germline): SQVTM, ANQGSEA.

V gene TRBV9 combines with J gene TRBJ2-7; D is perhaps TRBD1 (5 bases). The CDR3 loop spans 16 amino acids. The germline V gene encodes CDR1 SGDLS and CDR2 YYNGEE. The V and J ends lost 0 bases and 0 bases respectively, with 13 bases between them. Here the CDR3 DNA reads TGTGCCAGCAGCGTAGGGGGCCCCGGTGGCTCCTACGAGCAGTACTTC. Residues: CASSVGGPGGSYEQYF.

This chain links TRBV7-2 with TRBJ2-1; 9 positions match TRBD1. V dropped 2 bases and J dropped 1; count of bases not matched to a gene: 3. CDR3 length: 16 amino acids. Germline-derived CDR1 and CDR2 are SGHTA and FQGNSA. The CDR3 protein is CASSLNRGLSYNEQFF. Here the CDR3 DNA reads TGTGCCAGCAGCTTAAACAGGGGGCTTTCCTACAATGAGCAGTTCTTC.

On this clone itself: One end of the junction varies from germline; a read error may be responsible. The rearrangement uses TRBV7-7 and TRBJ2-1; TRBD1 agrees at 7 bases. Germline values: CDR1 SSHAT, CDR2 FNYEAQ (reference sequence). This CDR3 spans 15 amino acids. The CDR3 sequence: CASSLNTGTDNEQFF. DNA for the CDR3: TGTGCTAGCAGCTTAAACACCGGGACAGACAATGAGCAGTTCTTC.

The V call is TRBV5-1, the J call TRBJ2-1, with TRBD1 matching 10 bases. Trimming removed 2 bases from V and 4 bases from J; junction bases left unmatched: 6. The CDR3 runs to 16 residues. Germline V lookup: CDR1 SGHRS, CDR2 YFSETQ. The CDR3 spells CASSFIPGQGYNEQFF. CDR3 nucleotides: TGCGCCAGCAGCTTTATACCGGGACAGGGGTACAATGAGCAGTTCTTC.

This clone was picked up one time. The rearrangement links TRBV6-4 to TRBJ1-1, with D possibly matching TRBD1 (5 bases). CDR1 and CDR2 from the germline V gene are MRHNA and SNTAGT. V lost 6 bases to trimming and J lost 1 base, with 12 bases between them. The CDR3 is 14 amino acids. CDR3 protein: CASRTTGENTEAFF. CDR3 DNA: TGTGCCAGCAGAACCACGGGGGAGAACACTGAAGCTTTCTTT.

This clone was observed once. The chain is built from TRBV6-4 and TRBJ2-2; no clear D. The CDR3 contains 13 residues. Germline CDR1 is MRHNA and CDR2 is SNTAGT. The germline V and J ends were trimmed by 6 bases and 1 base, with 6 bases remaining between them. CDR3 protein: CASSNMNTGELFF. Here the CDR3 DNA reads TGTGCCAGCAGCAACATGAACACCGGGGAGCTGTTTTTT.

The rearrangement joins TRBV9 to TRBJ2-7, with TRBD1 identical over 7 bases. The V gene end was trimmed by 3 bases and the J gene end by 3 bases; junction bases not matched to a gene: 6. CDR3 size: 14 residues. Germline V CDR1 and CDR2: SGDLS, YYNGEE. DNA for the CDR3: TGTGCCAGCAGCGCCAGAGGGGGCGTCTACGAGCAGTACTTC. Protein: CASSARGGVYEQYF.

V and J are TRBV27 and TRBJ1-1; D may be TRBD1 (6 bases). The CDR3 covers 13 residues. V was trimmed by 5 bases and J by 3 bases, leaving 10 bases between them. Germline CDR1 MNHEY, CDR2 SMNVEV (reference sequence). In nucleotides, the CDR3 is TGTGCCAGCAGTACAGGGAAGGACACTGAAGCTTTCTTT. Its protein is CASSTGKDTEAFF.

The J gene is TRBJ1-1, the V gene TRBV29-1; unclear D gene. The CDR3 consists of 12 residues. V gave up 7 bases and J gave up 1 base, with 10 bases separating them. CDR1 and CDR2 from the germline V gene are SQVTM and ANQGSEA. The CDR3 DNA is TGCAGCGCGAAGGGTACGAACACTGAAGCTTTCTTT. Protein sequence: CSAKGTNTEAFF.

V gene TRBV6-1 combines with J gene TRBJ2-7; tentatively, D is TRBD1 or TRBD2 (5 bases each). The germline gives CDR1 MNHNS, CDR2 SASEGT. This CDR3 spans 14 amino acids. V lost 3 bases to trimming and J lost 3 bases, with 12 bases between them. The CDR3 nucleotides are TGTGCCAGCAGTGAGGGACCGACGAACTACGAGCAGTACTTC. Its translation is CASSEGPTNYEQYF.

This chain connects TRBV29-1 to TRBJ2-1; D not resolved. V was pared by 3 bases and J by 8 bases, with 20 bases between. This CDR3 region has 15 residues. CDR1 and CDR2 from the germline V gene are SQVTM and ANQGSEA. Here the CDR3 DNA reads TGCAGCGTTGATGGTGTAGGTCAGCCACCGGATGAGCAGTTCTTC. Its translation is CSVDGVGQPPDEQFF.

As concerns this clone: This specimen includes other DNA sequences encoding the same CDR3. This sequence joins TRBV7-9 and TRBJ2-7, with a possible D match to TRBD2 (5 bases). The length of the CDR3 is 13 residues. Per the germline V gene, CDR1 is SEHNR and CDR2 is FQNEAQ (reference sequence). Deletions cut 5 bases from V and 0 bases from J, with 8 bases between. CDR3 DNA sequence: TGTGCCAGCAGCAGCCGGGACTCCTACGAGCAGTACTTC. Protein sequence: CASSSRDSYEQYF.

This chain uses TRBV12-5 with TRBJ2-7; D tentatively reads TRBD1 or TRBD2 (5 bases each). Germline V gene lookup returns CDR1 LGHNT and CDR2 FRNRAP. The CDR3 sequence is 13 residues long. Trimming removed 6 bases from V and 5 bases from J, with 14 bases in between. The CDR3 bases are TGTGCTAGTGGCCGAGGGGTGGGCAACGAGCAGTACTTC. Amino acids: CASGRGVGNEQYF.

This rearrangement joins TRBV5-4 to TRBJ2-7; 9 bases align to TRBD2. Germline CDR1 SGHNT, CDR2 YYREEE (reference sequence). The J segment lost 3 bases and the V segment lost 2 bases, leaving 6 bases of the junction unmatched. The CDR3 has 15 amino acids. CDR3 DNA: TGTGCCAGCAGCTTTGGGCGGGAGGGGGGCTACGAGCAGTACTTC. Amino acids: CASSFGREGGYEQYF.

The J gene is TRBJ1-5, the V gene TRBV6-1; D is possibly TRBD1 (6 bases). The V gene lost 2 bases and the J gene lost 0 bases, with 14 bases spanning the gap. From germline, CDR1 is MNHNS and CDR2 SASEGT. CDR3 length equals 17 residues. CDR3 residues: CASSEYPGADSNQPQHF. The CDR3 nucleotides read TGTGCCAGCAGTGAATACCCGGGGGCGGATAGCAATCAGCCCCAGCATTTT.

A single count supports this clone. The chain has TRBV7-9 and TRBJ2-5; the match to TRBD2 covers 9 bases. This CDR3 comprises 16 residues. V was clipped by 5 bases and J by 2 bases; unmatched bases: 9. Germline lookup yields CDR1 SEHNR and CDR2 FQNEAQ (reference sequence). CDR3 DNA sequence: TGTGCCAGCAGCCCCGGGCCTAGCGGGACGCAAGAGACCCAGTACTTC. Protein product: CASSPGPSGTQETQYF.

The CDR3 region is CASIAGVGELFF. The CDR3 bases are TGTGCCAGCATAGCGGGAGTCGGGGAGCTGTTTTTT. The rearrangement uses TRBV25-1 and TRBJ2-2; TRBD2 matches at 9 bases. The CDR3 loop spans 12 amino acids. Germline CDR1 and CDR2: MGHDK and SYGVNS. Trimming cost V 7 bases and J 7 bases; bases outside gene matches: 1. Drawing the rest from reference TRBV25-1 and TRBJ2-2, the complete variable domain is EADIYQTPRYLVIGTGKKITLECSQTMGHDKMYWYQQDPGMELHLIHYSYGVNSTEKGDLSSESTVSRIRTEHFPLTLESARPSHTSQYLCASIAGVGELFFGEGSRLTVL.

The rearrangement uses TRBV7-9 and TRBJ2-7, with TRBD2 identical over 8 bases. V was clipped by 5 bases and J by 2 bases; unmatched bases: 11. The CDR3 totals 16 residues. Per the germline V gene, CDR1 is SEHNR and CDR2 is FQNEAQ (reference sequence). The CDR3 reads CASSQNSGSHPYEQYF. The CDR3 nucleotides read TGTGCCAGCAGCCAGAACAGCGGGAGCCATCCCTACGAGCAGTACTTC. Combining the CDR3 with reference TRBV7-9 and TRBJ2-7 gives the whole variable domain DTGVSQNPRHKITKRGQNVTFRCDPISEHNRLYWYRQTLGQGPEFLTYFQNEAQLEKSRLLSDRFSAERPKGSFSTLEIQRTEQGDSAMYLCASSQNSGSHPYEQYFGPGTRLTVT.

The chain couples TRBV6-6 to TRBJ2-5; 14 bases agree with TRBD2. V was pared by 2 bases and J by 5 bases, with 4 bases of the junction left unmatched. The CDR3 spans 16 residues. CDR1 is MNHNY, CDR2 SVGAGI, per germline (reference sequence). Here the CDR3 reads CASSYGTSGSPETQYF. CDR3 DNA: TGTGCCAGCAGTTACGGGACTAGCGGGAGTCCGGAGACCCAGTACTTC.

The V and J genes are TRBV10-1 and TRBJ2-7; D might be TRBD1 (5 bases). Trimming stripped 2 bases from V and 5 bases from J, with 13 bases between. This CDR3 is built from 14 residues. From germline, CDR1 is WNHNN and CDR2 SYGVQD (reference sequence). For the CDR3, the DNA is TGCGCCAGCAGTGAGGAACAAGGGGTGGACGAGCAGTACTTC. Its translation: CASSEEQGVDEQYF.

The chain carries TRBV27 and TRBJ2-1; TRBD1 agrees at 8 bases. The CDR3 sequence is 12 residues long. Trimming at V came to 8 bases and at J to 9 bases, leaving 6 bases not matched to a gene. Germline V gives CDR1 MNHEY, CDR2 SMNVEV (reference sequence). Written as DNA, the CDR3 is TGTGCCAGCGGACAGGGCAGAACTGAGCAGTTCTTC. It translates to CASGQGRTEQFF.